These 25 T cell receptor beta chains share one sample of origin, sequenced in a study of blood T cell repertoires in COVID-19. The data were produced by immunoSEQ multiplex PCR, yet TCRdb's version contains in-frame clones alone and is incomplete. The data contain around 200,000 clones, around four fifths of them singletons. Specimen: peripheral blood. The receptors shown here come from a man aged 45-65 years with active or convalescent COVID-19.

The CDR3 bases are TGCAGCGTTGAAGGCGGCAGAGACTATGGCTACACCTTC. Protein product: CSVEGGRDYGYTF. The chain recombines TRBV29-1 with TRBJ1-2, with D hard to call. Germline V gene lookup returns CDR1 SQVTM and CDR2 ANQGSEA. Trimming took 1 base from V and 3 from J, leaving 9 bases between them. There are 13 residues in the CDR3.

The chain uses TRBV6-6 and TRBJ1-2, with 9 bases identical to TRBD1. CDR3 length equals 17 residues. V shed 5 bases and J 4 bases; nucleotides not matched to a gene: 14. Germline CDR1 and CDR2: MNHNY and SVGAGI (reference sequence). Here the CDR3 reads CASSRGNPGQGFYGYTF. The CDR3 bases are TGTGCCAGCAGTCGGGGAAACCCGGGACAGGGTTTCTATGGCTACACCTTC.

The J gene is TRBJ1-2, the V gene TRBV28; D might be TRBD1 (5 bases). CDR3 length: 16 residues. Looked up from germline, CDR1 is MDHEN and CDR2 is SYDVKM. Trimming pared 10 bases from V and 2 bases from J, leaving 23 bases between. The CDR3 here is CAMNGGKGPTNYGYTF. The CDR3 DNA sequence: TGTGCCATGAATGGGGGGAAAGGGCCGACGAACTATGGCTACACCTTC.

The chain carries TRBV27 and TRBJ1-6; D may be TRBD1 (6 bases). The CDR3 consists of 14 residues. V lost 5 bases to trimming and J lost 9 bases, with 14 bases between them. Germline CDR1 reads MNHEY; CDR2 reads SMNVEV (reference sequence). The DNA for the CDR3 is TGTGCCAGCAGTACTACAGGGCTTCGTTCACCCCTCCACTTT. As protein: CASSTTGLRSPLHF.

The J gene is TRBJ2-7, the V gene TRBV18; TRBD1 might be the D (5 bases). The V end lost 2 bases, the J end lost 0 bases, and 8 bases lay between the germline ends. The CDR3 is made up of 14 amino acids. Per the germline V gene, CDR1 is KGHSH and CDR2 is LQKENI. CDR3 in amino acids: CASSPRDSSYEQYF. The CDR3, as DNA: TGTGCCAGCTCACCAAGAGACAGCTCCTACGAGCAGTACTTC. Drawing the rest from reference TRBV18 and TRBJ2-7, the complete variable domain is NAGVMQNPRHLVRRRGQEARLRCSPMKGHSHVYWYRQLPEEGLKFMVYLQKENIIDESGMPKERFSAEFPKEGPSILRIQQVVRGDSAAYFCASSPRDSSYEQYFGPGTRLTVT.

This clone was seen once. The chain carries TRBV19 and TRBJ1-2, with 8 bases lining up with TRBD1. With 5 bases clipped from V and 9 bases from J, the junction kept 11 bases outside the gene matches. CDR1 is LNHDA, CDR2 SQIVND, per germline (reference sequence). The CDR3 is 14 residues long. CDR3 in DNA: TGTGCCAGTAGTCTCGGGACAGGCCAGCTTAGCTACACCTTC. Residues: CASSLGTGQLSYTF.

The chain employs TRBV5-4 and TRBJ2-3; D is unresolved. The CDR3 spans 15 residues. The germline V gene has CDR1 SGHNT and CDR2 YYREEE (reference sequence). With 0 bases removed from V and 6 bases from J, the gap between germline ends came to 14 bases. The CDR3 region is CASSLVADRRDTQYF. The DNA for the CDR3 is TGTGCCAGCAGCTTGGTGGCCGATCGGCGGGATACGCAGTATTTT.

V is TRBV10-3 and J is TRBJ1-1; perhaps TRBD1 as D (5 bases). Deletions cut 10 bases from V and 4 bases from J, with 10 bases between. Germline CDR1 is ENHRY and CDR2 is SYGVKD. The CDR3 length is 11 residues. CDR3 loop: CASDSGTEAFF. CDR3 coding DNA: TGTGCCAGTGACAGTGGCACTGAAGCTTTCTTT.

The CDR3: CASTRGGDMGNEQFF. In nucleotides, the CDR3 is TGTGCCAGCACCCGCGGGGGGGACATGGGCAATGAGCAGTTCTTC. This rearrangement joins TRBV5-4 to TRBJ2-1, with 9 bases fitting TRBD2. From germline, CDR1 is SGHNT and CDR2 YYREEE (reference sequence). V gave up 6 bases and J gave up 6 bases; unmatched junction bases: 10. The CDR3 is 15 residues long.

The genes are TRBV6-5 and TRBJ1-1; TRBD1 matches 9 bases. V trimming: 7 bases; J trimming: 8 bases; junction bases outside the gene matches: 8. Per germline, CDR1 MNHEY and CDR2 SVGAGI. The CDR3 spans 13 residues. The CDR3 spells CASKEQGAAEAFF. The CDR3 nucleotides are TGTGCCAGCAAGGAACAGGGGGCAGCAGAAGCTTTCTTT.

The CDR3 loop is CAWSVLIADNEQFF. The CDR3, as DNA: TGTGCCTGGAGTGTACTTATAGCTGACAATGAGCAGTTCTTC. This chain uses TRBV30 with TRBJ2-1; D ambiguous. This CDR3 is built from 14 residues. CDR1 and CDR2 (germline): GTSNPN, SVGIG (reference sequence). The germline V and J ends were trimmed by 0 bases and 5 bases, with 11 bases remaining between them.

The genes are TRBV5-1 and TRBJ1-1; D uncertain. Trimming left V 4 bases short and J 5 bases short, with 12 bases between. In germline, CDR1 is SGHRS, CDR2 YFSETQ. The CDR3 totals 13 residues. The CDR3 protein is CASSQPQDTEAFF. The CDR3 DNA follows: TGCGCCAGCAGCCAACCCCAGGATACTGAAGCTTTCTTT.

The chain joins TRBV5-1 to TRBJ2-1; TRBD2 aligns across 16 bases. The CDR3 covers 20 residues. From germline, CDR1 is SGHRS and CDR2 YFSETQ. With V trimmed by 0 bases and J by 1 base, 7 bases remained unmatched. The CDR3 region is CASSLAGTSGRVKSYNEQFF. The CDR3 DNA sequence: TGCGCCAGCAGCTTGGCAGGGACTAGCGGGAGGGTAAAGTCCTACAATGAGCAGTTCTTC.

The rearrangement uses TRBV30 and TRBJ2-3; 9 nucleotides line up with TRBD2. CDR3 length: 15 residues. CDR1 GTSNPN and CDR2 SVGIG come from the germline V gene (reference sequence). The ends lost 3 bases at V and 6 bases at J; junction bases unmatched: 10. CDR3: CAWSGLAGRRDTQYF. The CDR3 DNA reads TGTGCCTGGAGCGGGCTAGCGGGGCGAAGGGATACGCAGTATTTT.

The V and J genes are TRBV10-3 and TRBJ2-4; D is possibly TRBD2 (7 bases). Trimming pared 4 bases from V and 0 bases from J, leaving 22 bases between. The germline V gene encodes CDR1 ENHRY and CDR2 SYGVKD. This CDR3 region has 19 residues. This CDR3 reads CAISGEGGSGAKAKNIQYF. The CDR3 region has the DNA TGTGCCATCAGTGGAGAGGGGGGGTCGGGGGCGAAAGCCAAAAACATTCAGTACTTC.

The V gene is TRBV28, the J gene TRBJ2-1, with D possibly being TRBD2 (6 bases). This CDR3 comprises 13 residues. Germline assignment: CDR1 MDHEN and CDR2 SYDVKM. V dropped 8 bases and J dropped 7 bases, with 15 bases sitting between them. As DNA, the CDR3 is TGTGCCAGCGGTCAAGGAGGGTGGAATGAGCAGTTCTTC. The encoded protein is CASGQGGWNEQFF.

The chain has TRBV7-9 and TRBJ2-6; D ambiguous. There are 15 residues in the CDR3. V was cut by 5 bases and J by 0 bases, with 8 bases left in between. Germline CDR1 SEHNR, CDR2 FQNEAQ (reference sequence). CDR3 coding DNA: TGTGCCAGCAGCCCTACAGTCTCTGGGGCCAACGTCCTGACTTTC. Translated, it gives CASSPTVSGANVLTF.

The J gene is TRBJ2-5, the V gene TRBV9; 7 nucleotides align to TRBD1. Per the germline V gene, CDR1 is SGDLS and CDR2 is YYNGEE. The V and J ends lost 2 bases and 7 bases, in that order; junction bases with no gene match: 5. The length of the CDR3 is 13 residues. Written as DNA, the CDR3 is TGTGCCAGCAGCGTTTCACGACAGGGGACCCAGTACTTC. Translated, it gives CASSVSRQGTQYF.

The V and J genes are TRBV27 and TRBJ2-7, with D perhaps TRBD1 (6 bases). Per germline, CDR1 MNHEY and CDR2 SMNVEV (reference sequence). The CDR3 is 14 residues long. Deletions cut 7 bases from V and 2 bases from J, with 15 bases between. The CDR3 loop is CASIGWDKPYEQYF. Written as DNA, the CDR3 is TGTGCCAGCATTGGCTGGGACAAACCCTACGAGCAGTACTTC.

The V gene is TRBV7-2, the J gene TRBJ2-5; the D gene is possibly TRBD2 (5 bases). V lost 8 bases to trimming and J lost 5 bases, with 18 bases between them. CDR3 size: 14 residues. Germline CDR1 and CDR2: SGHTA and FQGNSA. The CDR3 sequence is CASSHKRDWETQYF. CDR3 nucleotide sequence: TGTGCCAGCTCCCATAAGAGGGATTGGGAGACCCAGTACTTC.

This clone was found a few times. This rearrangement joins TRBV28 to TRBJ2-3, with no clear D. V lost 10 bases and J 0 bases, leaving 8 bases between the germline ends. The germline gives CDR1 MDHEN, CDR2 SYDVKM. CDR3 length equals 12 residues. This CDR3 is CATSLSTDTQYF. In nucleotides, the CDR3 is TGTGCCACCTCTCTTAGCACAGATACGCAGTATTTT.

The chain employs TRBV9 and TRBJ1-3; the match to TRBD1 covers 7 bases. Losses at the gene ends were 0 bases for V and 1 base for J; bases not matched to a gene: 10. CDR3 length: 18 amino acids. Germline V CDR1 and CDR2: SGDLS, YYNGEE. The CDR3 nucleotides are TGTGCCAGCAGCGTAGATATAACAGGGGAAGGATCTGGAAACACCATATATTTT. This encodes CASSVDITGEGSGNTIYF.

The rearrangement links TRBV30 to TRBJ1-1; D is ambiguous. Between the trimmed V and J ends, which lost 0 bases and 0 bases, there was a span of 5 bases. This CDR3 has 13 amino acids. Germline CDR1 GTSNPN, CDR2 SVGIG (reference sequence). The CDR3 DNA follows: TGTGCCTGGAGTGTGGCTTTGAACACTGAAGCTTTCTTT. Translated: CAWSVALNTEAFF. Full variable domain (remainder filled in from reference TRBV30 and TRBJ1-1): SQTIHQWPATLVQPVGSPLSLECTVEGTSNPNLYWYRQAAGRGLQLLFYSVGIGQISSEVPQNLSASRPQDRQFILSSKKLLLSDSGFYLCAWSVALNTEAFFGQGTRLTVV.

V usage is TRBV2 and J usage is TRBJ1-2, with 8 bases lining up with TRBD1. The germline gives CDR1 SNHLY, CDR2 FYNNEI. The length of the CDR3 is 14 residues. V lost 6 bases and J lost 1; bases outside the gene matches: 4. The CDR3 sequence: CASRADRGNYGYTF. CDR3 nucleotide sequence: TGTGCCAGCAGGGCCGACAGGGGTAACTATGGCTACACCTTC.

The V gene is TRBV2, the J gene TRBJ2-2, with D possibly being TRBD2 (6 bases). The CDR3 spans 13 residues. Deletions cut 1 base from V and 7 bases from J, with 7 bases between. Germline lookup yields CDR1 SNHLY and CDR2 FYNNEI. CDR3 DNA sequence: TGTGCCAGCAGTGAAGAGGAGGGCGGGGAGCTGTTTTTT. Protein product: CASSEEEGGELFF. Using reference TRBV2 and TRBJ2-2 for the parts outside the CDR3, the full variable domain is EPEVTQTPSHQVTQMGQEVILRCVPISNHLYFYWYRQILGQKVEFLVSFYNNEISEKSEIFDDQFSVERPDGSNFTLKIRSTKLEDSAMYFCASSEEEGGELFFGEGSRLTVL.